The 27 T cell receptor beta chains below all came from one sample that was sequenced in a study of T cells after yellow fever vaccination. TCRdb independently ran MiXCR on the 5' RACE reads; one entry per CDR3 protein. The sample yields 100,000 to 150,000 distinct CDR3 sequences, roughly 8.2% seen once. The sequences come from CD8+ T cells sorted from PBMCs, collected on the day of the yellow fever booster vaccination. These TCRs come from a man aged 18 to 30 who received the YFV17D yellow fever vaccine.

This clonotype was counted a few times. The CDR3 region is CATSGLAWIEQYV. DNA for the CDR3: TGTGCCACCTCGGGACTAGCGTGGATCGAGCAGTACGTC. V is TRBV6-2 or TRBV6-3 and J is TRBJ2-7, with 10 bases lining up with TRBD2. The CDR3 totals 13 residues. J was trimmed by 6 bases and V by 10 bases; bases with no gene match: 9. Germline V gives CDR1 MNHEY, CDR2 SVGEGT.

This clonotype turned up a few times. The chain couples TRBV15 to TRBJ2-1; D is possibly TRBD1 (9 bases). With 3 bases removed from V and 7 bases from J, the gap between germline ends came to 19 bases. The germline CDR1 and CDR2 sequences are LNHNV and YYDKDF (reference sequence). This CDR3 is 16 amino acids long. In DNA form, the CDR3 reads TGTGCCACCAGCAGGCCCGGGGGGGACAGGGATAATGAGCAGTTCTTC. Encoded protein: CATSRPGGDRDNEQFF.

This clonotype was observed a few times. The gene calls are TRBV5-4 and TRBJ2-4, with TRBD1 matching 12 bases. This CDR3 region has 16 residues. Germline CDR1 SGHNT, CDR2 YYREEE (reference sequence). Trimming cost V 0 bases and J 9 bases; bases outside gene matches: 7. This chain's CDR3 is CASSLEGQGATRIQYF. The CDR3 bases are TGTGCCAGCAGCTTGGAGGGACAGGGGGCTACCCGCATTCAGTACTTC.

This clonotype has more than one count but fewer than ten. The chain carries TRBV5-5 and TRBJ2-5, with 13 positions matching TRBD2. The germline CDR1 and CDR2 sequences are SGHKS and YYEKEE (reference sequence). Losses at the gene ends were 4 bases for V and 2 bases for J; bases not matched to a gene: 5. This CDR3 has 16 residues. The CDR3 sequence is CASSPGLAGEQETQYF. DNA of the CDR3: TGTGCCAGCAGCCCTGGACTAGCGGGGGAACAAGAGACCCAGTACTTC.

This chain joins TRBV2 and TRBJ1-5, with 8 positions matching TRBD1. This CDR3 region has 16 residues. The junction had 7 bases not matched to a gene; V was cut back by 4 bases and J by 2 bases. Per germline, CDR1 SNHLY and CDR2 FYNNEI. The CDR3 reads CASSGDRGGGNQPQHF. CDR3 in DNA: TGTGCCAGCAGTGGAGACAGGGGAGGAGGCAATCAGCCCCAGCATTTT.

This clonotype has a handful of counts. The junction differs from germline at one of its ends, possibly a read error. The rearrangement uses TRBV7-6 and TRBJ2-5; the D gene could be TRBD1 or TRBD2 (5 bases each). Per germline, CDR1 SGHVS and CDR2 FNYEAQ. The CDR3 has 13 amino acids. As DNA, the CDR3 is TGTGCCAGCAGCTTAGTCGGGGCCAGGGATAGGCACTTC. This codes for CASSLVGARDRHF.

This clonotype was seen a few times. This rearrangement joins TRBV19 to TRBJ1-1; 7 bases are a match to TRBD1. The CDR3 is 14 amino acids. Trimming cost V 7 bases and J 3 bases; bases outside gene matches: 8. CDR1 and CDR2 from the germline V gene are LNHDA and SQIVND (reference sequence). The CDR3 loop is CASKTTGMDTEAFF. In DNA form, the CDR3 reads TGTGCCAGTAAAACGACAGGGATGGACACTGAAGCTTTCTTT.

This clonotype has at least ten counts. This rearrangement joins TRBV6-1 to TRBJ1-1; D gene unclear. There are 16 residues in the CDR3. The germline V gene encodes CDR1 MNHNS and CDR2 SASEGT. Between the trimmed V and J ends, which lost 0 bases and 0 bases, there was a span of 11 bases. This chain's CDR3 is CASSEAGERMNTEAFF. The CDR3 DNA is TGTGCCAGCAGTGAAGCTGGGGAACGCATGAACACTGAAGCTTTCTTT.

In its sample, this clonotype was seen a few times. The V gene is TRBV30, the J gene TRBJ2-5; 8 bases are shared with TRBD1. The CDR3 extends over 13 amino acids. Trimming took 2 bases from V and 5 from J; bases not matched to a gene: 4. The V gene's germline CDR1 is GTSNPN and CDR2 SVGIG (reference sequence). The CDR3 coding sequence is TGTGCCTGGAGTAACGACAGGGGCGAGACCCAGTACTTC. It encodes CAWSNDRGETQYF.

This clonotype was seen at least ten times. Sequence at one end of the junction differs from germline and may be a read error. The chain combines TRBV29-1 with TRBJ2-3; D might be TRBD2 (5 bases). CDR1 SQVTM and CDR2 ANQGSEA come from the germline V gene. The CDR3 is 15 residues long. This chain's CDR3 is CSVELAPTSTDTQYF. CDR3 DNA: TGTAGCGTTGAATTGGCACCGACTAGCACAGATACGCAGTATTTT.

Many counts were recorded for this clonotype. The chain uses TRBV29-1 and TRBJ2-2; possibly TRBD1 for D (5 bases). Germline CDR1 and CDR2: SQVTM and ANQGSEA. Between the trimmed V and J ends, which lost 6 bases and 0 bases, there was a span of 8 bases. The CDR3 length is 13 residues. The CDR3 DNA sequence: TGCAGCGTCGGACACCCGAACACCGGGGAGCTGTTTTTT. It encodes CSVGHPNTGELFF.

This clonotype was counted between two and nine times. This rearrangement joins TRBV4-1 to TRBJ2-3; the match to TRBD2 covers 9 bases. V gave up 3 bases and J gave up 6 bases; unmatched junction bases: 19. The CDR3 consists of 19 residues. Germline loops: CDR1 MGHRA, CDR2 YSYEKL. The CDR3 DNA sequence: TGCGCCAGCAGCCAGCCTTCACGGCTAGCGGGGCCGGGGGGGGATACGCAGTATTTT. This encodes CASSQPSRLAGPGGDTQYF.

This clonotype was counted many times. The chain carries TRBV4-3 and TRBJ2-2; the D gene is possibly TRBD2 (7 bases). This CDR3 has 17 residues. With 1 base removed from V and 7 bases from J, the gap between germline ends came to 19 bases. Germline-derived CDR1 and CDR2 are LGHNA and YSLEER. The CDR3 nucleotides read TGCGCCAGCAGCCAAGGCAGTCGTGGGGGGGGCCACGGGGAGCTGTTTTTT. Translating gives CASSQGSRGGGHGELFF.

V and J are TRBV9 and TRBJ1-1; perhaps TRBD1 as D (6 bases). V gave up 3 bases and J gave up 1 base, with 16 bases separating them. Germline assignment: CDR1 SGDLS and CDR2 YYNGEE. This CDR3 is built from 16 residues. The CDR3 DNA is TGTGCCAGCAGCGAACAGGGCCCCGCATGGAACACTGAAGCTTTCTTT. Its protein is CASSEQGPAWNTEAFF.

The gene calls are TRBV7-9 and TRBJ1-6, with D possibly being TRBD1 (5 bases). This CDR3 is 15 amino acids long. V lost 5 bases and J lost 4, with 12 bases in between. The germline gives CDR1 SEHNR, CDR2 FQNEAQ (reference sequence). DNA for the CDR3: TGTGCCAGCAGCACGACAGCGCCTTATAATTCACCCCTCCACTTT. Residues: CASSTTAPYNSPLHF.

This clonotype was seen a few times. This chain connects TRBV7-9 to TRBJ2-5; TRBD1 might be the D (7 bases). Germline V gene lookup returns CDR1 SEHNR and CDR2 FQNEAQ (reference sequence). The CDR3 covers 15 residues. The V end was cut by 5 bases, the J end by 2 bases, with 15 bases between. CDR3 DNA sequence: TGTGCCAGCAGCGCGCCGGGGGACAGACAAGAGACCCAGTACTTC. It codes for CASSAPGDRQETQYF.

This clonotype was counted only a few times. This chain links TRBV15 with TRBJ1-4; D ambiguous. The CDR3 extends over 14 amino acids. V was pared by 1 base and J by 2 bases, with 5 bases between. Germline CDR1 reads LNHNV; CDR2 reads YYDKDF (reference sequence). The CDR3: CATSRGATNEKLFF. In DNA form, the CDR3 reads TGTGCCACCAGCAGAGGTGCCACTAATGAAAAACTGTTTTTT.

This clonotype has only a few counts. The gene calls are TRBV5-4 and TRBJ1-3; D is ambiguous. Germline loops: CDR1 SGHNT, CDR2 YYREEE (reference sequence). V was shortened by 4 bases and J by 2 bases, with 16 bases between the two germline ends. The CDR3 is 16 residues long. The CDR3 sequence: CASSHPESHTGNTIYF. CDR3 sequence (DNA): TGTGCCAGCAGCCATCCGGAGAGCCATACTGGAAACACCATATATTTT.

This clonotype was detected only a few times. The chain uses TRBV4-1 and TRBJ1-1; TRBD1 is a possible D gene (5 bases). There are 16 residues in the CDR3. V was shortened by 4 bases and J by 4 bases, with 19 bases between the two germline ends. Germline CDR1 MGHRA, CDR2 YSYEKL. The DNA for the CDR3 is TGCGCCAGCAGCCCCCGGGGGGGACTAGTGGGCACTGAAGCTTTCTTT. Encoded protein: CASSPRGGLVGTEAFF.

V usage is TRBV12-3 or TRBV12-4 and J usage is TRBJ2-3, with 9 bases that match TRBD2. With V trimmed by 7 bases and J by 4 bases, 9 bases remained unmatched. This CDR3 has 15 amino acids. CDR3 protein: CASNLRGGRADTQYF. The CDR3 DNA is TGTGCCAGCAACCTGCGGGGGGGACGTGCAGATACGCAGTATTTT.

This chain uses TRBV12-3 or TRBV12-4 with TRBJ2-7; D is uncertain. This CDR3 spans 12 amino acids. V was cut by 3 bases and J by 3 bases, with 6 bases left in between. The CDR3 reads CASSFGLYEQYF. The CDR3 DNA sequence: TGTGCCAGCAGTTTTGGTCTCTACGAGCAGTACTTC.

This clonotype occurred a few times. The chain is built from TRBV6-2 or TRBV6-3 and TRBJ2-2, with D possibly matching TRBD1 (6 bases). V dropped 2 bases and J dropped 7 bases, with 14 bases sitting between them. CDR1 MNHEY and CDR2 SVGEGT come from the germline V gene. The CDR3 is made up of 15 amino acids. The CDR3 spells CASSYHREMGGELFF. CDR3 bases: TGTGCCAGCAGTTACCACAGGGAAATGGGCGGGGAGCTGTTTTTT.

The CDR3 sequence: CASRTGQENGELFF. For the CDR3, the DNA is TGTGCCAGCAGGACGGGACAGGAAAACGGGGAGCTGTTTTTT. This chain joins TRBV12-3 or TRBV12-4 and TRBJ2-2, with 8 bases that match TRBD1. The CDR3 extends over 14 amino acids. V trimming: 6 bases; J trimming: 7 bases; junction bases outside the gene matches: 7.

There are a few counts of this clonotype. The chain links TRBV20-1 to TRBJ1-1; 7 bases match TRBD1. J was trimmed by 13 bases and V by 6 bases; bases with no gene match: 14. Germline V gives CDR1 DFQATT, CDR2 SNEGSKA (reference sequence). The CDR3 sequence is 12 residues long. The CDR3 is CSARQGSGPGFF. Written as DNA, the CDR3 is TGCAGTGCGCGACAGGGTTCGGGCCCTGGTTTCTTT.

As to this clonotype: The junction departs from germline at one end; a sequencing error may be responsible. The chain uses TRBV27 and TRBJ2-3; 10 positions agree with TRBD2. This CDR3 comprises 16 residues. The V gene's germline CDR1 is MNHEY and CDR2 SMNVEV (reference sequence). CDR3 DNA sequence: TGTGCCAGCAGTCTATCAGCGGGGGGGCCCCCAGATAGGCAGTATTTT. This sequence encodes CASSLSAGGPPDRQYF.

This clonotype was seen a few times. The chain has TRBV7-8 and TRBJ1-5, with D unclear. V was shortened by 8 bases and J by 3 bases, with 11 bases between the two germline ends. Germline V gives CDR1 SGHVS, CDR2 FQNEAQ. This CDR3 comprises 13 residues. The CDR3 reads CASSTGVNQPQHF. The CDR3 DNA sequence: TGTGCCAGCTCCACGGGAGTCAATCAGCCCCAGCATTTT.

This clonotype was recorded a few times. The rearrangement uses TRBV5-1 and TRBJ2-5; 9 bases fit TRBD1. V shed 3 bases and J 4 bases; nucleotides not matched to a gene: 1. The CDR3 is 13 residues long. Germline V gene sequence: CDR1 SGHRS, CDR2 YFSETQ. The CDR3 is CASSSTGGETQYF. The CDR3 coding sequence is TGCGCCAGCAGCTCGACAGGGGGAGAGACCCAGTACTTC.